These 27 T cell receptor beta chains originate from one sample sequenced in a study of T cells in Graves' hyperthyroidism and ophthalmopathy. Researchers took RNA transcripts and amplified the TCR beta CDR3 regions from them. HTBI primers were the set used in a first-round RT-PCR of the TCR CDR3. TCRdb ran MiXCR on the multiplex PCR reads and lists one entry per CDR3 protein. Of roughly 300,000 distinct CDR3 sequences listed, about 15% are singletons. The sample taken for sequencing was blood. These TCRs come from a woman aged 30 to 39 with Graves' hyperthyroidism.

This clonotype was observed many times. V usage is TRBV7-2 and J usage is TRBJ1-5, with D possibly matching TRBD1 (5 bases). CDR3 length: 15 residues. Germline V lookup: CDR1 SGHTA, CDR2 FQGNSA. Trimming stripped 1 base from V and 5 bases from J, with 12 bases between. The CDR3 loop reads CASSLVGGVDQPQHF. The CDR3 DNA follows: TGTGCCAGCAGCTTAGTGGGGGGGGTCGATCAGCCCCAGCATTTT. Full variable domain (missing parts from reference TRBV7-2 and TRBJ1-5): GAGVSQSPSNKVTEKGKDVELRCDPISGHTALYWYRQSLGQGLEFLIYFQGNSAPDKSGLPSDRFSAERTGGSVSTLTIQRTQQEDSAVYLCASSLVGGVDQPQHFGDGTRLSIL.

This clonotype has only a few counts. This chain links TRBV5-1 with TRBJ2-3; 8 bases are a match to TRBD2. Germline values: CDR1 SGHRS, CDR2 YFSETQ. V lost 4 bases and J lost 4; bases outside the gene matches: 11. CDR3 length: 16 residues. CDR3 protein: CASSLTAGGGADTQYF. CDR3 sequence (DNA): TGCGCCAGCAGCCTAACCGCGGGAGGAGGGGCAGATACGCAGTATTTT.

This clonotype was seen at least ten times. The V call is TRBV7-2, the J call TRBJ1-3; maybe TRBD1 (6 bases). Germline V lookup: CDR1 SGHTA, CDR2 FQGNSA. The CDR3 has 14 amino acids. The V end lost 5 bases, the J end lost 3 bases, and 11 bases lay between the germline ends. CDR3 nucleotides: TGTGCCAGCAGCGAGGGGGGGAGTGGAAACACCATATATTTT. Translation: CASSEGGSGNTIYF.

The chain joins TRBV14 to TRBJ2-1; 8 positions match TRBD1. Trimming took 1 base from V and 6 from J; bases not matched to a gene: 11. Germline V lookup: CDR1 SGHDN, CDR2 FVKESK. CDR3 length equals 17 residues. CDR3 DNA: TGTGCCAGCAGCCAAGGACCCGGGACAGGTACTCTCAATGAGCAGTTCTTC. Encoded protein: CASSQGPGTGTLNEQFF.

The rearrangement uses TRBV7-9 and TRBJ2-2, with 7 bases lining up with TRBD1. The ends lost 3 bases at V and 10 bases at J; junction bases unmatched: 8. The CDR3 totals 14 residues. Germline V lookup: CDR1 SEHNR, CDR2 FQNEAQ (reference sequence). DNA of the CDR3: TGTGCCAGCAGCTTGGGACAGAGCGCTAAGGAGCTGTTTTTT. Protein: CASSLGQSAKELFF.

The sample holds many counts of this clonotype. V is TRBV20-1 and J is TRBJ2-7; D is perhaps TRBD2 (6 bases). CDR1 and CDR2 (germline): DFQATT, SNEGSKA (reference sequence). V was trimmed by 1 base and J by 2 bases, leaving 6 bases between them. The CDR3 runs 12 residues. This CDR3 is CSARGTTYEQYF. The CDR3 region has the DNA TGCAGTGCTAGAGGGACTACCTACGAGCAGTACTTC.

This clonotype appeared many times. The rearrangement uses TRBV29-1 and TRBJ2-1; 7 nucleotides match TRBD2. Unmatched junction bases numbered 10, after V lost 5 bases and J lost 0 bases. The V gene's germline CDR1 is SQVTM and CDR2 ANQGSEA. This CDR3 is built from 16 residues. CDR3 in amino acids: CSVLSREASSYNEQFF. In nucleotides, the CDR3 is TGCAGCGTTCTATCCCGGGAGGCGAGCTCCTACAATGAGCAGTTCTTC.

This clonotype was recorded at least ten times. CDR3 region: CASSSYTENTEAFF. CDR3 sequence (DNA): TGTGCCAGCAGCTCGTATACAGAGAACACTGAAGCTTTCTTT. The chain joins TRBV7-9 to TRBJ1-1; D uncertain. The V and J ends lost 4 bases and 1 base respectively, with 10 bases between them. In germline, CDR1 is SEHNR, CDR2 FQNEAQ (reference sequence). The CDR3 is 14 amino acids.

The rearrangement links TRBV5-1 to TRBJ1-1, with 10 bases identical to TRBD1. CDR1 and CDR2 from the germline V gene are SGHRS and YFSETQ. With V trimmed by 2 bases and J by 0 bases, 1 base remained unmatched. The CDR3 sequence is 15 residues long. This CDR3 is CASSLGQGVNTEAFF. DNA of the CDR3: TGCGCCAGCAGCTTAGGACAGGGGGTGAACACTGAAGCTTTCTTT.

This clonotype was seen more than once but under ten times. The chain joins TRBV6-5 to TRBJ2-7; TRBD2 is a possible D gene (5 bases). The CDR3 has 14 residues. Germline V gene data show CDR1 as MNHEY and CDR2 as SVGAGI. With 3 bases removed from V and 1 base from J, the gap between germline ends came to 10 bases. The CDR3 loop is CASSYQRTSYEQYF. The CDR3 nucleotides read TGTGCCAGCAGTTATCAGCGGACGTCCTACGAGCAGTACTTC.

This clonotype was observed many times. The genes are TRBV15 and TRBJ2-1; tentatively, D is TRBD2 (5 bases). This CDR3 contains 15 residues. Germline lookup yields CDR1 LNHNV and CDR2 YYDKDF (reference sequence). V was trimmed by 5 bases and J by 12 bases, leaving 23 bases between them. The CDR3 DNA sequence: TGTGCCACCAGCCCTAGCCCCCCTGTCAGTGCGTGGCAGTTCTTC. Protein sequence: CATSPSPPVSAWQFF. The whole variable domain, filled in from reference TRBV15 and TRBJ2-1, reads DAMVIQNPRYQVTQFGKPVTLSCSQTLNHNVMYWYQQKSSQAPKLLFHYYDKDFNNEADTPDNFQSRRPNTSFCFLDIRSPGLGDTAMYLCATSPSPPVSAWQFFGPGTRLTVL.

This sequence joins TRBV12-3 or TRBV12-4 and TRBJ2-5; maybe TRBD2 (6 bases). This CDR3 is 17 amino acids long. Trimming shortened V by 3 bases and J by 4 bases, and 21 bases separated the two germline ends. The CDR3 DNA sequence: TGTGCCAGCAGTTTGGTCGGAGGGGCATCACGATCAGAGACCCAGTACTTC. Residues: CASSLVGGASRSETQYF.

The chain couples TRBV6-1 to TRBJ2-7; a possible D gene is TRBD2 (6 bases). Trimming took 6 bases from V and 2 from J, leaving 17 bases between them. This CDR3 has 15 amino acids. Looked up from germline, CDR1 is MNHNS and CDR2 is SASEGT. CDR3 in DNA: TGTGCCAGCAGGCGGGACGCCTCTGGCGCCTACGAGCAGTACTTC. Translating it yields CASRRDASGAYEQYF.

The chain employs TRBV20-1 and TRBJ2-5; 8 positions agree with TRBD2. Germline V lookup: CDR1 DFQATT, CDR2 SNEGSKA (reference sequence). V lost 1 base, J lost 5 bases, and 6 bases stayed unmatched. This CDR3 has 14 residues. This CDR3 is CSARAGGPGETQYF. CDR3 nucleotides: TGCAGTGCTAGAGCGGGAGGGCCGGGGGAGACCCAGTACTTC.

This clonotype was counted at least ten times. V and J are TRBV20-1 and TRBJ2-1, with 10 bases identical to TRBD1. V trimming: 5 bases; J trimming: 4 bases; junction bases outside the gene matches: 5. Germline V gene data show CDR1 as DFQATT and CDR2 as SNEGSKA (reference sequence). CDR3 length: 14 residues. The CDR3 region has the DNA TGCAGTGCTTTGGGACAGGGGACGTACAATGAGCAGTTCTTC. It yields the protein CSALGQGTYNEQFF.

There are a few counts of this clonotype. An end of the junction differs from the germline gene, which may be a read error. The CDR3 here is CASGLSPTYEQYF. The CDR3 DNA is TGTGCCAGCGGCTTGTCCCCCACCTACGAGCAGTACTTC. This rearrangement joins TRBV5-4 to TRBJ2-7; no reliable D call. Germline lookup yields CDR1 SGHNT and CDR2 YYREEE (reference sequence). CDR3 length: 13 amino acids.

This clonotype has at least ten counts. The chain uses TRBV11-2 and TRBJ2-1, with a weak D call TRBD2 (5 bases). Germline-derived CDR1 and CDR2 are SGHAT and FQNNGV. The CDR3 has 16 amino acids. Trimming stripped 4 bases from V and 5 bases from J, with 18 bases between. The CDR3 sequence is CASSSLRGATNNEQFF. In nucleotides, the CDR3 is TGTGCCAGCAGCTCTCTTCGGGGTGCCACCAACAATGAGCAGTTCTTC.

This clonotype has more than one count but fewer than ten. The V call is TRBV19, the J call TRBJ1-2; D not resolved. V was clipped by 4 bases and J by 2 bases, with 8 bases between them. Germline lookup yields CDR1 LNHDA and CDR2 SQIVND (reference sequence). This CDR3 has 13 amino acids. CDR3: CASSNDGNYGYTF. CDR3 in DNA: TGTGCCAGTAGTAACGACGGAAACTATGGCTACACCTTC.

This chain connects TRBV7-6 to TRBJ2-1, with 9 nucleotides matching TRBD2. The CDR3 totals 16 residues. After removal of 1 base from V and 7 bases from J, the junction contained 8 bases not matched to a gene. Germline CDR1 and CDR2: SGHVS and FNYEAQ. The DNA of the CDR3 is TGTGCCAGCAGCTTAGTTGGGCGGGAGGGCCAAAATGAGCAGTTCTTC. Translating gives CASSLVGREGQNEQFF.

The sample holds many counts of this clonotype. The V and J genes are TRBV19 and TRBJ2-3; D is possibly TRBD1 or TRBD2 (6 bases each). Germline V CDR1 and CDR2: LNHDA, SQIVND (reference sequence). The CDR3 extends over 13 amino acids. Trimming removed 9 bases at V and 7 bases at J, with 17 bases between. CDR3 residues: CASTPGGRYTQYF. In DNA form, the CDR3 reads TGTGCCAGCACACCCGGGGGCAGGTATACGCAGTATTTT.

In this sample, this clonotype turned up a few times. The rearrangement uses TRBV9 and TRBJ2-1; a weak D match, TRBD2 (5 bases). The CDR3 is made up of 18 amino acids. V dropped 0 bases and J dropped 4 bases, with 20 bases sitting between them. CDR1 is SGDLS and CDR2 is YYNGEE in the germline V gene. The CDR3 DNA reads as TGTGCCAGCAGCGTAGAACAATACCGAAATCGGGGTTACAATGAGCAGTTCTTC. As protein: CASSVEQYRNRGYNEQFF.

This clonotype appeared many times. The CDR3 region is CASRTSGSTDTQYF. The CDR3 DNA reads TGTGCCAGCAGGACTAGCGGGAGTACAGATACGCAGTATTTT. The chain carries TRBV28 and TRBJ2-3, with 12 nucleotides matching TRBD2. The germline V gene encodes CDR1 MDHEN and CDR2 SYDVKM. V lost 6 bases to trimming and J lost 3 bases; unmatched junction nucleotides: 1. This CDR3 region has 14 residues.

V gene TRBV7-9 combines with J gene TRBJ1-4; D is perhaps TRBD1 (5 bases). CDR1 is SEHNR, CDR2 FQNEAQ, per germline (reference sequence). The CDR3 runs 15 residues. The V gene lost 7 bases and the J gene lost 6 bases, with 18 bases spanning the gap. The CDR3 sequence: CASTSTQGVHEKLFF. DNA for the CDR3: TGTGCCAGCACCTCGACGCAGGGTGTGCATGAAAAACTGTTTTTT.

This clonotype appeared a few times. This chain joins TRBV6-1 and TRBJ2-6; TRBD2 agrees at 12 bases. CDR1 is MNHNS, CDR2 SASEGT, per germline. The V gene end was trimmed by 3 bases and the J gene end by 2 bases; junction bases not matched to a gene: 8. This CDR3 has 19 amino acids. This chain's CDR3 is CASSDSASGRGTGANVLTF. The CDR3, as DNA: TGTGCCAGCAGTGATTCGGCTAGCGGGAGGGGTACTGGGGCCAACGTCCTGACTTTC.

In this sample, this clonotype turned up a few times. CDR3 in amino acids: CASSIGGEQFF. CDR3 coding DNA: TGTGCCAGTAGTATAGGGGGTGAGCAGTTCTTC. The chain uses TRBV19 and TRBJ2-1; D ambiguous. The V gene's germline CDR1 is LNHDA and CDR2 SQIVND (reference sequence). The V gene lost 1 base and the J gene lost 9 bases, with 4 bases spanning the gap. The CDR3 spans 11 residues.

Only a few counts were recorded for this clonotype. The V and J genes are TRBV19 and TRBJ2-2; D gene unclear. Trimming pared 1 base from V and 3 bases from J, leaving 9 bases between. The CDR3 runs to 15 residues. Per the germline V gene, CDR1 is LNHDA and CDR2 is SQIVND (reference sequence). The CDR3 loop reads CASSIAGLHTGELFF. For the CDR3, the DNA is TGTGCCAGTAGTATAGCGGGTCTACACACCGGGGAGCTGTTTTTT.

The rearrangement links TRBV20-1 to TRBJ2-7, with a tentative D call TRBD2 (5 bases). The CDR3 contains 14 residues. Germline lookup yields CDR1 DFQATT and CDR2 SNEGSKA (reference sequence). Trimming cost V 0 bases and J 0 bases, with 9 bases left between them. CDR3 residues: CSARDGKSSYEQYF. Written as DNA, the CDR3 is TGCAGTGCTAGAGACGGGAAGAGCTCCTACGAGCAGTACTTC.